The 26 T cell receptor beta chains below all came from one sample that was sequenced in a study of T cell changes during pregnancy in multiple sclerosis. Measured with immunoSEQ multiplex PCR; TCRdb has only the in-frame clones, and not every one. In the table there are 65,000 to 85,000 clones, about 90% of which are singletons. The material was CD4+ T cells from peripheral blood mononuclear cells, obtained after pregnancy. These receptors all stem from a female donor with multiple sclerosis, enrolled in a pregnancy study.

The chain couples TRBV29-1 to TRBJ2-1; TRBD2 matches at 10 bases. Trimming removed 7 bases from V and 6 bases from J; junction bases left unmatched: 9. The CDR3 has 14 amino acids. The germline V gene has CDR1 SQVTM and CDR2 ANQGSEA. For the CDR3, the DNA is TGCAGCGCCGAGGGTAGCGGGAGGCCCAATGAGCAGTTCTTC. Translated, it gives CSAEGSGRPNEQFF.

The V gene is TRBV19, the J gene TRBJ1-6, with 7 bases aligning to TRBD1. The CDR3 loop spans 15 amino acids. In germline, CDR1 is LNHDA, CDR2 SQIVND (reference sequence). V shed 6 bases, J shed 7 bases, and the junction held 9 bases outside the gene matches. CDR3 nucleotides: TGTGCCAGTAGGAAGACAGGGTTCTCCAATTCACCCCTCCACTTT. Its protein is CASRKTGFSNSPLHF.

The chain uses TRBV2 and TRBJ2-1; 8 bases are a match to TRBD1. V shed 7 bases and J 7 bases; nucleotides not matched to a gene: 12. Germline V gene data show CDR1 as SNHLY and CDR2 as FYNNEI. CDR3 length: 15 residues. In nucleotides, the CDR3 is TGTGCCAGCAAACTGAGGGGGCAGGGGGCTAATGAGCAGTTCTTC. It translates to CASKLRGQGANEQFF.

This clone was detected a few times. The chain recombines TRBV5-4 with TRBJ2-3, with TRBD1 as a possible D gene (6 bases). Looked up from germline, CDR1 is SGHNT and CDR2 is YYREEE (reference sequence). Trimming removed 4 bases at V and 1 base at J, with 16 bases between. The CDR3 runs 16 residues. The CDR3 loop reads CASSPGSGVGTDTQYF. In DNA, the CDR3 is TGTGCCAGCAGCCCGGGATCAGGGGTGGGCACAGATACGCAGTATTTT.

The gene calls are TRBV5-6 and TRBJ1-5; D remains unclear. This CDR3 contains 16 residues. V lost 4 bases and J lost 1, with 15 bases in between. Germline V gene lookup returns CDR1 SGHDT and CDR2 YYEEEE. The chain's CDR3 is CASSRGSGMSNQPQHF. In nucleotides, the CDR3 is TGTGCCAGCAGCCGGGGTTCGGGTATGAGCAATCAGCCCCAGCATTTT.

The chain recombines TRBV6-1 with TRBJ1-4; 7 bases align to TRBD1. CDR1 and CDR2 (germline): MNHNS, SASEGT. The CDR3 loop spans 14 amino acids. J lost 15 bases, V lost 4 bases, and 14 bases had no gene match. The CDR3 nucleotides read TGTGCCAGCAGTGGAATGAACAGGGGTACTCGGGTGTTTTTT. The encoded protein is CASSGMNRGTRVFF.

The genes are TRBV7-2 and TRBJ1-2; the match to TRBD1 covers 7 bases. With V trimmed by 1 base and J by 8 bases, 13 bases remained unmatched. Germline assignment: CDR1 SGHTA and CDR2 FQGNSA. This CDR3 has 16 residues. CDR3 DNA: TGTGCCAGCAGCTTAGGGGGATTCACAGGGGTTGGGGGCTACACCTTC. This encodes CASSLGGFTGVGGYTF.

CDR3 coding DNA: TGTGCCAGTAGCACGAGCGGGAGTAGCGGAGATACGCAGTATTTT. Encoded protein: CASSTSGSSGDTQYF. The V gene is TRBV19, the J gene TRBJ2-3; 8 bases are a match to TRBD2. This CDR3 has 15 amino acids. CDR1 and CDR2 from the germline V gene are LNHDA and SQIVND (reference sequence). The V and J ends lost 6 bases and 5 bases, in that order; junction bases with no gene match: 10.

The chain couples TRBV30 to TRBJ1-3; D unresolved. The CDR3 totals 13 residues. The germline V and J ends were trimmed by 0 bases and 8 bases, with 11 bases remaining between them. Germline loops: CDR1 GTSNPN, CDR2 SVGIG (reference sequence). The CDR3: CAWSVIWGDTIYF. CDR3 bases: TGTGCCTGGAGTGTAATCTGGGGAGACACCATATATTTT.

V gene TRBV5-4 combines with J gene TRBJ1-1; perhaps TRBD1 as D (6 bases). Germline values: CDR1 SGHNT, CDR2 YYREEE (reference sequence). The CDR3 sequence is 15 residues long. Trimming removed 4 bases at V and 2 bases at J, with 15 bases between. The CDR3 DNA reads as TGTGCCAGCAGCAAACCGGGGGGCGTCAACACTGAAGCTTTCTTT. This translates into CASSKPGGVNTEAFF. Full variable domain (missing parts from reference TRBV5-4 and TRBJ1-1): ETGVTQSPTHLIKTRGQQVTLRCSSQSGHNTVSWYQQALGQGPQFIFQYYREEENGRGNFPPRFSGLQFPNYSSELNVNALELDDSALYLCASSKPGGVNTEAFFGQGTRLTVV.

V and J are TRBV2 and TRBJ2-1; D not certain. Germline V CDR1 and CDR2: SNHLY, FYNNEI. V was clipped by 3 bases and J by 1 base, with 4 bases between them. This CDR3 comprises 13 residues. CDR3 in amino acids: CASSDLSYNEQFF. The DNA for the CDR3 is TGTGCCAGCAGTGATCTGTCCTACAATGAGCAGTTCTTC.

The chain combines TRBV5-1 with TRBJ1-2; possibly TRBD1 for D (5 bases). The CDR3 has 16 amino acids. V lost 3 bases, J lost 7 bases, and 22 bases lay in between. CDR1 SGHRS and CDR2 YFSETQ come from the germline V gene. Here the CDR3 DNA reads TGCGCCAGCAGCTCCGCAAACAGACAGCTACTCTCTGGCTACACCTTC. Its protein is CASSSANRQLLSGYTF.

CDR3 sequence: CASSLGGQGPTGELFF. The CDR3 coding sequence is TGCGCCAGCAGCTTGGGGGGACAGGGGCCCACCGGGGAGCTGTTTTTT. The J gene is TRBJ2-2, the V gene TRBV5-1; 10 positions agree with TRBD1. The CDR3 loop spans 16 amino acids. Germline CDR1 is SGHRS and CDR2 is YFSETQ. V was pared by 0 bases and J by 4 bases, with 3 bases of the junction left unmatched.

This sequence joins TRBV11-2 and TRBJ2-7; D is unresolved. With 0 bases removed from V and 7 bases from J, the gap between germline ends came to 16 bases. This CDR3 region has 15 residues. The V gene's germline CDR1 is SGHAT and CDR2 FQNNGV. The DNA for the CDR3 is TGTGCCAGCAGCTTAGAGGTCAGGCCACTTGGTGAGCAGTACTTC. Protein sequence: CASSLEVRPLGEQYF.

The V and J genes are TRBV7-8 and TRBJ2-1; possibly TRBD2 for D (5 bases). The CDR3 consists of 16 residues. Germline CDR1 is SGHVS and CDR2 is FQNEAQ. V was shortened by 1 base and J by 0 bases, with 10 bases between the two germline ends. The DNA of the CDR3 is TGTGCCAGCAGCTTAGGAAGGGCGGGCTCCTACAATGAGCAGTTCTTC. This gives the protein CASSLGRAGSYNEQFF.

The chain employs TRBV19 and TRBJ2-2; 8 positions match TRBD1. The germline V gene encodes CDR1 LNHDA and CDR2 SQIVND (reference sequence). This CDR3 has 17 residues. V was clipped by 3 bases and J by 5 bases; unmatched bases: 11. CDR3 in DNA: TGTGCCAGTAGTATGTTCGGGTCAGGGGGCTGGACCGGGGAGCTGTTTTTT. Its protein is CASSMFGSGGWTGELFF.

This clone appeared a few times. The gene calls are TRBV2 and TRBJ2-3; possible D gene TRBD2, 6 bases. Germline lookup yields CDR1 SNHLY and CDR2 FYNNEI. The CDR3 runs 13 residues. The V gene lost 7 bases and the J gene lost 8 bases, with 16 bases spanning the gap. CDR3 nucleotides: TGTGCCAGCACCGAGTCAAAAGCGGGTACGCAGTATTTT. This translates into CASTESKAGTQYF.

This chain joins TRBV5-1 and TRBJ1-2; 7 bases are shared with TRBD1. With V trimmed by 7 bases and J by 4 bases, 10 bases remained unmatched. The CDR3 spans 14 residues. CDR1 SGHRS and CDR2 YFSETQ come from the germline V gene. The CDR3 spells CASSLRQGSYGYTF. Here the CDR3 DNA reads TGCGCCAGCTCCCTCCGACAGGGATCCTATGGCTACACCTTC.

The chain has TRBV6-5 and TRBJ1-2, with 7 bases identical to TRBD1. CDR3 length: 13 residues. J was trimmed by 2 bases and V by 5 bases; bases with no gene match: 2. Per the germline V gene, CDR1 is MNHEY and CDR2 is SVGAGI. CDR3 nucleotide sequence: TGTGCCAGCAGTACGACAGGGAACTATGGCTACACCTTC. This encodes CASSTTGNYGYTF.

The genes are TRBV15 and TRBJ2-7; 7 positions match TRBD2. The V gene's germline CDR1 is LNHNV and CDR2 YYDKDF (reference sequence). The length of the CDR3 is 16 residues. J was trimmed by 6 bases and V by 0 bases; bases with no gene match: 11. In DNA, the CDR3 is TGTGCCACCAGCAGAGATAGGCGGGAGCGGGGTGGCGAGCAGTACTTC. Protein product: CATSRDRRERGGEQYF.

J is TRBJ1-1 and V is TRBV11-2, with 8 bases identical to TRBD1. Losses at the gene ends were 0 bases for V and 5 bases for J; bases not matched to a gene: 8. Germline V gives CDR1 SGHAT, CDR2 FQNNGV. This CDR3 region has 16 residues. CDR3 in DNA: TGTGCCAGCAGCTTAGATCTAGGACAGGGAAGAACTGAAGCTTTCTTT. This translates into CASSLDLGQGRTEAFF.

V gene TRBV19 combines with J gene TRBJ1-1; D is perhaps TRBD1 (5 bases). Germline loops: CDR1 LNHDA, CDR2 SQIVND (reference sequence). This CDR3 is 15 amino acids long. V was pared by 7 bases and J by 6 bases, with 21 bases between. The DNA for the CDR3 is TGTGCCAGTACACCTTCGGGGGTGATAGCCTCTGAAGCTTTCTTT. This translates into CASTPSGVIASEAFF.

The chain has TRBV12-5 and TRBJ1-2, with D uncertain. V lost 3 bases to trimming and J lost 9 bases, with 14 bases between them. CDR3 size: 13 residues. CDR1 is LGHNT and CDR2 is FRNRAP in the germline V gene. CDR3 nucleotide sequence: TGTGCTAGTGGTTTTTCCGGGAGTCCGAGCTACACCTTC. This gives the protein CASGFSGSPSYTF.

The chain employs TRBV6-4 and TRBJ2-1, with 7 nucleotides matching TRBD2. The trim removed 6 bases at V and 7 bases at J, leaving 12 bases unmatched. The CDR3 is 15 amino acids. Germline loops: CDR1 MRHNA, CDR2 SNTAGT. This chain's CDR3 is CASSPEAGYGNEQFF. CDR3 in DNA: TGTGCCAGCAGCCCAGAAGCGGGATACGGAAATGAGCAGTTCTTC.

This clone was seen once. J is TRBJ2-5 and V is TRBV5-1; maybe TRBD2 (6 bases). Trimming stripped 5 bases from V and 9 bases from J, with 23 bases between. The CDR3 loop spans 15 amino acids. In germline, CDR1 is SGHRS, CDR2 YFSETQ. CDR3 sequence (DNA): TGCGCCAGCAGGTGGCGGGACCCCGGGGCTGGGGCCCAGTACTTC. As protein: CASRWRDPGAGAQYF.

The V gene is TRBV28, the J gene TRBJ2-1, with a weak D call TRBD2 (5 bases). With 5 bases removed from V and 8 bases from J, the gap between germline ends came to 7 bases. There are 11 residues in the CDR3. The germline gives CDR1 MDHEN, CDR2 SYDVKM. Written as DNA, the CDR3 is TGTGCCAGCAGTCCGAGGGATGAGCAGTTCTTC. Protein: CASSPRDEQFF.